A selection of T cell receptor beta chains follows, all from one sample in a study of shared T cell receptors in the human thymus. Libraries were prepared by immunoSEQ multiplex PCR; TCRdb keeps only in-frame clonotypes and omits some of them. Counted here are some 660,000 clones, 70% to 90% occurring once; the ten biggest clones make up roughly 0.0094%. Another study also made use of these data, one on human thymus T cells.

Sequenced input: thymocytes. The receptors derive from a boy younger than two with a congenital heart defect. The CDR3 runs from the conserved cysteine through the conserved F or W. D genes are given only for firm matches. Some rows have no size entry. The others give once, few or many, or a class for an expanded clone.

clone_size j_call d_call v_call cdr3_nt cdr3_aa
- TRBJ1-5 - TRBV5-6 TGTGCCAGCAGCTTGAATGACAGGAACAATCAGCCCCAGCATTTT CASSLNDRNNQPQHF
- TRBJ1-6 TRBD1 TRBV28 TGTGCCAGCAGGCCTTCCGGGACAGGGGGCACCCTCCACTTT CASRPSGTGGTLHF
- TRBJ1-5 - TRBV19 TGTGCCAGTAGTATTGCGGGGCGCGGGGTCAATCAGCCCCAGCATTTT CASSIAGRGVNQPQHF
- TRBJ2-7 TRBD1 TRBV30 TGTGCCTGGAGTGTACGGGGAACCCCCGGGACAGGGGGAACCTACGAGCAGTACTTC CAWSVRGTPGTGGTYEQYF
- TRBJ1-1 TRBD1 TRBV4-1 TGCGCCAGCAGCCGAGACAGGGAGGACACTGAAGCTTTCTTT CASSRDREDTEAFF
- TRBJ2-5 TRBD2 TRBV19 TGTGCCAGTAGGCCTAGCGGGGGCCCCGGAGAGACCCAGTACTTC CASRPSGGPGETQYF
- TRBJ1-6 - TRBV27 TGTGCCAGCAGTCTTCAAGCCATCCCCGGTTCACCCCTCCACTTT CASSLQAIPGSPLHF
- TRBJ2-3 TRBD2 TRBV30 TGTGCCTCGACCAGACTAGCGGGTGGCCTAGATACGCAGTATTTT CASTRLAGGLDTQYF
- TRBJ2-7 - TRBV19 TGTGCCAGTAGTATAGCCTGGGTAAGGGAGTCCTACGAGCAGTACTTC CASSIAWVRESYEQYF
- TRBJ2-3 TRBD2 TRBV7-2 TGTGCCAGCAGCTCATTAGCGGGGGGGCCTAGCACAGATACGCAGTATTTT CASSSLAGGPSTDTQYF
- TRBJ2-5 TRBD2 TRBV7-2 TGTGCCAGCAGCTTAGAGCGGGGGGACGGGACCCAGTACTTC CASSLERGDGTQYF
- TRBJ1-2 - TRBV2 TGTGCCAGCAGGTCCCGGTTCAGGGAAGGCTACACCTTC CASRSRFREGYTF
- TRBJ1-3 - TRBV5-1 TGCGCCAGCAGCTTGGGAGAGCCGGCAGGAGGCTCTGGAAACACCATATATTTT CASSLGEPAGGSGNTIYF
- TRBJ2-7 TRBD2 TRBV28 TGTGCCAGCAGGGGGACTAGCGGACCTCTTTCCTACGAGCAGTACTTC CASRGTSGPLSYEQYF
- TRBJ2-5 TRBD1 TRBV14 TGTGCCAGCAGCCAGGGACAGGGTGAAGAGACCCAGTACTTC CASSQGQGEETQYF
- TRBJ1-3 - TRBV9 TGTGCCAGCAGCGGCAGGGGACAACCTGGAAACACCATATATTTT CASSGRGQPGNTIYF
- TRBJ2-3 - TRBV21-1 TGTGCCAGCAGCCCACATTGGAGTACAGATACGCAGTATTTT CASSPHWSTDTQYF
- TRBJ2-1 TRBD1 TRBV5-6 TGTGCCAGCAGCTTAACAGGGGCGGACAATGAGCAGTTCTTC CASSLTGADNEQFF
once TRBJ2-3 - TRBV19 TGTGCCAGTGCCGCGGACACCCACTCCCGCACAGATACGCAGTATTTT CASAADTHSRTDTQYF
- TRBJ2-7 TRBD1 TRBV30 TGTGCCTGGAGTAAAACCGGGACAGGGATTTCCTACGAGCAGTACTTC CAWSKTGTGISYEQYF
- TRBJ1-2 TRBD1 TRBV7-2 TGTGCCAGCAGCTTAGCGACCCCAGGGGGCGGCAGCAACTATGGCTACACCTTC CASSLATPGGGSNYGYTF
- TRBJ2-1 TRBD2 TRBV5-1 TGCGCCAGCAGCTTGAGCTCGCTAGCGGGGGTCTACAATGAGCAGTTCTTC CASSLSSLAGVYNEQFF
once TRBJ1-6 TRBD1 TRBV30 TGTGCCACCTGGAGTGTCCCTGACAGGGGAAATTCCCCCCTCCACTTT CATWSVPDRGNSPLHF
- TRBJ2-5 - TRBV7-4 TGTGCCAGCAGCTTGCCATCCGGGACTGCAGAGACCCAGTACTTC CASSLPSGTAETQYF
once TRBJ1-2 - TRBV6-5 TGTGCCAGCAGTTATGAGGGCAGTAACTATGGCTACACCTTC CASSYEGSNYGYTF
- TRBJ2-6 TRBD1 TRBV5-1 TGCGCCAGCAGCTCAGACAGGGTCTCTGGGGCCAACGTCCTGACTTTC CASSSDRVSGANVLTF
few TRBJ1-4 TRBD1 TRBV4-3 TGCGCCAGCAGCTTCGACAGGGGCGGTGGAAAACTGTTTTTT CASSFDRGGGKLFF
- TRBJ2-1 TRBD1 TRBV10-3 TGTGCCGCAAATGCCGGGACAGGGTCCCACAATGAGCAGTTCTTC CAANAGTGSHNEQFF
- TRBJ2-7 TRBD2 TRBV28 TGTGCCAGCAACCCCCGTCGGACTAGGAATGACGAGCAGTACTTC CASNPRRTRNDEQYF
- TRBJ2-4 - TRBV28 TGTGCCAGCACGTGGAGGGGGCTGAACATTCAGTACTTC CASTWRGLNIQYF
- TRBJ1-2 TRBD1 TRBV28 TGTGCCAGCAGTTTGGAGACCGACAGGGATCACTATGGCTACACCTTC CASSLETDRDHYGYTF
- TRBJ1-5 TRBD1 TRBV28 TGTGCCAGCAGGCGGGACAGGTCTTATAGCAATCAGCCCCAGCATTTT CASRRDRSYSNQPQHF
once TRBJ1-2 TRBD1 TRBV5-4 TGTGCCAGCAGCTTGGGCGGACAGGGGGGTGGCTACACCTTC CASSLGGQGGGYTF
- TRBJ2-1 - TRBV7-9 TGTGCCAGCAGCTTTCCAGGACAATACAATGAGCAGTTCTTC CASSFPGQYNEQFF
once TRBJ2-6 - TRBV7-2 TGTGCCAGCAGCCAAGAGGTCCATTCTGGGGCCAACGTCCTGACTTTC CASSQEVHSGANVLTF
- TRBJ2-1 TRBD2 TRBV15 TGTGCCACCAGCCCTGCCCTACTAGTTCGGACTAGCGGATACAATGAGCAGTTCTTC CATSPALLVRTSGYNEQFF
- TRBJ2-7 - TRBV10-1 TGCGCCAGCAGTGAGTCGGGAGCCCCCCTCTACGAGCAGTACTTC CASSESGAPLYEQYF
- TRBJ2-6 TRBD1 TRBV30 TGTGCCTGGGGACCGGGACAGGGTAGCTCTGGGGCCAACGTCCTGACTTTC CAWGPGQGSSGANVLTF
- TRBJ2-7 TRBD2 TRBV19 TGTGCCAGTAGTTCGAATGCGGGAGGGGGCTACGAGCAGTACTTC CASSSNAGGGYEQYF
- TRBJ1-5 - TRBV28 TGTGCCAGCAGTCCCCGACTGTATAGCAATCAGCCCCAGCATTTT CASSPRLYSNQPQHF
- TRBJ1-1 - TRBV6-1 TGTGCCAGCAGTCAAGGGTCCCAACGGCGTGGAGAGAACACTGAAGCTTTCTTT CASSQGSQRRGENTEAFF
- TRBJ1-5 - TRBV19 TGTGCCAGTAGTGCCCGGGGAGGGGCCAAGCCCCAGCATTTT CASSARGGAKPQHF
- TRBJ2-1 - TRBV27 TGTGCCAGCAGTTCCGGACAGCCCCCCAATGAGCAGTTCTTC CASSSGQPPNEQFF
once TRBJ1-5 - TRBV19 TGTGCCAGTAGTCAAGGGGGGGCGTCCCGGTGGAATCAGCCCCAGCATTTT CASSQGGASRWNQPQHF
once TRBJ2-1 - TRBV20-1 TGCAGTGCTGGGACTTTTGAGCAGTTCTTC CSAGTFEQFF
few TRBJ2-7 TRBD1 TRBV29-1 TGCAGCGTTACCTCGACAGGGCGCTCCTACGAGCAGTACTTC CSVTSTGRSYEQYF
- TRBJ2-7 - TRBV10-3 TGTGCCATCAATAACCGGGACACGAAAACCTACGAGCAGTACTTC CAINNRDTKTYEQYF
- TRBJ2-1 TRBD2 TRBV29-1 TGCAGCGGGCGGGGGGGTCCCTACAATGAGCAGTTCTTC CSGRGGPYNEQFF
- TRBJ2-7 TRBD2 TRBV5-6 TGTGCCAGCAGCTTCCTAGCGGCCAACTACGAGCAGTACTTC CASSFLAANYEQYF
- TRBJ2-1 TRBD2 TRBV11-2 TGTGCCAGCAGCTTTACTAGCGGGAGGGGAAATGAGCAGTTCTTC CASSFTSGRGNEQFF
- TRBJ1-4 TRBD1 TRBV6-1 TGTGCCAGCAGGGAAACAGGGGGCTCGGCTGCAACTAATGAAAAACTGTTTTTT CASRETGGSAATNEKLFF
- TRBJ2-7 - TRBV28 TGTGCCAGCTGGGTAAAGGAGGGGCGCCCCCTTAGGCCCTACGAGCAGTACTTC CASWVKEGRPLRPYEQYF
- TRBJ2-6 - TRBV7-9 TGTGCCAGCAGCTCAACTCGGGCTGGGGCCAACGTCCTGACTTTC CASSSTRAGANVLTF
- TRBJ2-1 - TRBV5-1 TGCGCCAGCAGCTCAACCCTCAGTGTTTTCCGAAACAATGAGCAGTTCTTC CASSSTLSVFRNNEQFF
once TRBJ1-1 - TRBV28 TGTGCCAGCAGTAAAAATATCAGGGACACTGAAGCTTTCTTT CASSKNIRDTEAFF